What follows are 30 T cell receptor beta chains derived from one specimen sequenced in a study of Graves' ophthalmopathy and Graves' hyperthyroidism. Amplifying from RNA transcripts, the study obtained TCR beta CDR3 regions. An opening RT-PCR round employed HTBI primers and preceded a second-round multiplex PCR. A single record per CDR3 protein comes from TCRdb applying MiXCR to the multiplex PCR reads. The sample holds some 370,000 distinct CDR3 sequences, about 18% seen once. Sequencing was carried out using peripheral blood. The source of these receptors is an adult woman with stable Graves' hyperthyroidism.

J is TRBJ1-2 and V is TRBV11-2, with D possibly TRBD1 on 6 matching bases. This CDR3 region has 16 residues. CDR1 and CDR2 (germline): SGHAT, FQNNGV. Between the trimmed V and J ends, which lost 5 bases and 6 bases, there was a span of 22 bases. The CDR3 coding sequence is TGTGCCAGCAGCCCCCGAGTCCACAGGGCCGGAGATGGCTACACCTTC. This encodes CASSPRVHRAGDGYTF.

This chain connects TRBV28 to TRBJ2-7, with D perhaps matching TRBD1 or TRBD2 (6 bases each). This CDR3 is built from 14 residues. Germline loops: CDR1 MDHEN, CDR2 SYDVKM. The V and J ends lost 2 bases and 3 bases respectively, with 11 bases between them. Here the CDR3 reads CASSLPGDFYEQYF. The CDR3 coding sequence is TGTGCCAGCAGTTTACCAGGGGACTTCTACGAGCAGTACTTC.

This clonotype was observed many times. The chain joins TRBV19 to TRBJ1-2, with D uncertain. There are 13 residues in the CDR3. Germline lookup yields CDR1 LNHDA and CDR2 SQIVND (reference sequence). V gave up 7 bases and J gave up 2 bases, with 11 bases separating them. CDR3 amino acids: CASMDGRNYGYTF. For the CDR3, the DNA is TGTGCCAGTATGGACGGGAGAAACTATGGCTACACCTTC.

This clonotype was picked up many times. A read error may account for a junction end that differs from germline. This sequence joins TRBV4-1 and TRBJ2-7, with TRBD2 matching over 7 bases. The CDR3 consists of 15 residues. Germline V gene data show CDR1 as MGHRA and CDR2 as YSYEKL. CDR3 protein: CASSQDPGGSYEQYF. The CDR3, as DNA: TGTGCCAGCAGCCAAGATCCGGGAGGCTCCTACGAGCAGTACTTC.

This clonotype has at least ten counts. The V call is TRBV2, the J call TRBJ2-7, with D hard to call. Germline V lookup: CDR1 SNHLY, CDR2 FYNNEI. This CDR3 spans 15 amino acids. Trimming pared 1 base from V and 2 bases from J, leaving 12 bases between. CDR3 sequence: CASSEGVGLTYEQYF. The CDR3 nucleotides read TGTGCCAGCAGTGAAGGGGTAGGTTTAACCTACGAGCAGTACTTC.

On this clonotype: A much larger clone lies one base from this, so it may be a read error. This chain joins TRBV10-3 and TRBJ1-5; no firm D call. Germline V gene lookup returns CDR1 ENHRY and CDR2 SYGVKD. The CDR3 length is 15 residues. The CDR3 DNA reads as TGTGCCAGCAGTGAGTCCACCGAAAGTAATCAGCCCCAGCATTTT. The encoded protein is CASSESTESNQPQHF.

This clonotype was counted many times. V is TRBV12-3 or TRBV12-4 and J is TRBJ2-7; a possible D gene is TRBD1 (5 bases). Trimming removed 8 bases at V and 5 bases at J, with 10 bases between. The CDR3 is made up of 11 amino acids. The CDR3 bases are TGTGCCAGCTCCTGGGGCCACGAGCAGTACTTC. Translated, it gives CASSWGHEQYF.

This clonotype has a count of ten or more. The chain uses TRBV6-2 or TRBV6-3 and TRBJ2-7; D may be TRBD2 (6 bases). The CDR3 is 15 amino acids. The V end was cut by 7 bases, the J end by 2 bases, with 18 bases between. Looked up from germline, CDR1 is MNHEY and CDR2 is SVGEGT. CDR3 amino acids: CASNQEWGLTYEQYF. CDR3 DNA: TGTGCCAGCAATCAAGAATGGGGACTTACCTACGAGCAGTACTTC.

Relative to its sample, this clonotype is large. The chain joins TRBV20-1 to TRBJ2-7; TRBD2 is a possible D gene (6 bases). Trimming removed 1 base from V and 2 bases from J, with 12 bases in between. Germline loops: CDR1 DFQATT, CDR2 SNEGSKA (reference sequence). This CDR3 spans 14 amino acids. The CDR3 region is CSARGRDGPYEQYF. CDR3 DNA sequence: TGCAGTGCTAGAGGGAGGGACGGTCCCTACGAGCAGTACTTC.

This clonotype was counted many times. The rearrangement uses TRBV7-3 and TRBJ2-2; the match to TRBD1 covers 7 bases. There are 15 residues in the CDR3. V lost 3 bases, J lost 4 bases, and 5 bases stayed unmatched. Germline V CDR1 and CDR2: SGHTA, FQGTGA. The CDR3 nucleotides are TGTGCCAGCAGCTTTACAGGGGCAGGCACCGGGGAGCTGTTTTTT. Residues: CASSFTGAGTGELFF.

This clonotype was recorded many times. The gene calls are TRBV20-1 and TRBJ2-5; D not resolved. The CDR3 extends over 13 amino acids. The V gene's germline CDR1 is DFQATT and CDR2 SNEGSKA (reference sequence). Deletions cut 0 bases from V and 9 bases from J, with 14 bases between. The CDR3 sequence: CSARDSAVGAQYF. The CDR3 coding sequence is TGCAGTGCTAGAGATTCGGCGGTTGGGGCCCAGTACTTC.

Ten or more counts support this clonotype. The CDR3 sequence: CASRKQGAKDEQYF. DNA of the CDR3: TGTGCCAGTAGAAAGCAGGGGGCCAAGGACGAGCAGTACTTC. V gene TRBV19 combines with J gene TRBJ2-7, with TRBD1 matching over 8 bases. V was clipped by 6 bases and J by 5 bases; unmatched bases: 9. The CDR3 is 14 residues long. CDR1 is LNHDA, CDR2 SQIVND, per germline (reference sequence).

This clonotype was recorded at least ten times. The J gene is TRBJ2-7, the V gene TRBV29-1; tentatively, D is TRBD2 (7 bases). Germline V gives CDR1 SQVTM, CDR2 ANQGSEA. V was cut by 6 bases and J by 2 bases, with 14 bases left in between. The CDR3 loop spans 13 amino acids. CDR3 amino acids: CSVSGGAAYEQYF. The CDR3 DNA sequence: TGCAGCGTCTCGGGGGGCGCAGCCTACGAGCAGTACTTC.

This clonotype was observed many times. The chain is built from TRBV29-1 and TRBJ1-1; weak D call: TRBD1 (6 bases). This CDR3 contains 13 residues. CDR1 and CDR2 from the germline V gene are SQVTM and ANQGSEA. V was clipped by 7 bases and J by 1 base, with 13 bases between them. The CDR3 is CSAAGAQNTEAFF. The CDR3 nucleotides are TGCAGCGCGGCGGGGGCCCAGAACACTGAAGCTTTCTTT.

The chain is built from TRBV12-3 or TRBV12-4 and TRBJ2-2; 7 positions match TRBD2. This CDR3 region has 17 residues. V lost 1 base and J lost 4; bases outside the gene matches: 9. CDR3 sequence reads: CASSLGRQRGATGELFF. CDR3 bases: TGTGCCAGCAGTTTAGGCCGCCAGCGGGGTGCCACCGGGGAGCTGTTTTTT.

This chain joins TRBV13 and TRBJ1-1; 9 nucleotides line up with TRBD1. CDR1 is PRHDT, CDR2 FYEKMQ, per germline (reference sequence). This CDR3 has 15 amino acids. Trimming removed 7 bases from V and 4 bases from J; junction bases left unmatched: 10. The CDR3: CASTNRDREGTEAFF. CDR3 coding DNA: TGTGCCAGCACTAACCGGGACAGGGAGGGCACTGAAGCTTTCTTT.

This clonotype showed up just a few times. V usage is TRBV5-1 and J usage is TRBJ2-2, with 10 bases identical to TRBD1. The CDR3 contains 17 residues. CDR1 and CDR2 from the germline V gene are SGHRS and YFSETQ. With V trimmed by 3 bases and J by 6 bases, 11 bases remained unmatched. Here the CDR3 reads CASSSPEDRGASGELFF. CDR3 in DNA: TGCGCCAGCAGCTCGCCGGAGGACAGGGGGGCATCCGGGGAGCTGTTTTTT.

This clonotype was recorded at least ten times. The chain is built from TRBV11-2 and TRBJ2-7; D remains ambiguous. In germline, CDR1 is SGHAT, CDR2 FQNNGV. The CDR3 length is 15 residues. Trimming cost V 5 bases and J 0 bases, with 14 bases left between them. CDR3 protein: CASSPLWVHSYEQYF. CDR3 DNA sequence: TGTGCCAGCAGCCCCCTCTGGGTCCACTCCTACGAGCAGTACTTC.

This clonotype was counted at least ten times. CDR3 nucleotide sequence: TGTGCCAGCAGCCAGACAGGGGTTCTGGCTGAAGCTTTCTTT. Residues: CASSQTGVLAEAFF. The chain has TRBV3-1 and TRBJ1-1; 8 nucleotides match TRBD1. The V gene's germline CDR1 is LGHDT and CDR2 YNNKEL (reference sequence). The CDR3 sequence is 14 residues long. V was pared by 3 bases and J by 6 bases, with 6 bases of the junction left unmatched.

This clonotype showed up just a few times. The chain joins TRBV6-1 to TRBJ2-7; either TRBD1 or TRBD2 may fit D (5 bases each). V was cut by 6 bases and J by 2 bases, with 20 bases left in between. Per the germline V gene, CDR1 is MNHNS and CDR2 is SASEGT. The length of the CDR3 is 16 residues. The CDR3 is CASRPRTVGATYEQYF. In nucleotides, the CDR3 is TGTGCCAGCAGACCCCGCACAGTCGGGGCCACCTACGAGCAGTACTTC.

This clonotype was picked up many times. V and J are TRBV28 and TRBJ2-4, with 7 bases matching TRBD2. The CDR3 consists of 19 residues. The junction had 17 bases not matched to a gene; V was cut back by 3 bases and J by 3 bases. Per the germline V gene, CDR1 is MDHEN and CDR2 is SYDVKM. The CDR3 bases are TGTGCCAGCAGTTTTAAAAACAACCTCCCTAGCGGCTTCAAAAACATTCAGTACTTC. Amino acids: CASSFKNNLPSGFKNIQYF.

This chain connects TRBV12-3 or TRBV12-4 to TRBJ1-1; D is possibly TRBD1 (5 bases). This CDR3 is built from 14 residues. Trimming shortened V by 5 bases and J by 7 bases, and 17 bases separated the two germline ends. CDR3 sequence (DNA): TGTGCCAGCAGTCCCCTATTGACGGACAATGAAGCTTTCTTT. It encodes CASSPLLTDNEAFF.

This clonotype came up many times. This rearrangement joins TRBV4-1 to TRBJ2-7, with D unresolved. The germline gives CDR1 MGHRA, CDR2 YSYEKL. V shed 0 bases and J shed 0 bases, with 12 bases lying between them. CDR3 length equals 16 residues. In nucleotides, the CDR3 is TGCGCCAGCAGCCAAGATCTGGCAGAGCTCTCCTACGAGCAGTACTTC. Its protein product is CASSQDLAELSYEQYF.

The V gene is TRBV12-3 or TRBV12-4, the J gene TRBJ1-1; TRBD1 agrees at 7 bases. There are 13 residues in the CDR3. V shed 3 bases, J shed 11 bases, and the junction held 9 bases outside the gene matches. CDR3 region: CASSFGTVGMAFF. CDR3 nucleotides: TGTGCCAGCAGTTTCGGGACAGTGGGTATGGCTTTCTTT.

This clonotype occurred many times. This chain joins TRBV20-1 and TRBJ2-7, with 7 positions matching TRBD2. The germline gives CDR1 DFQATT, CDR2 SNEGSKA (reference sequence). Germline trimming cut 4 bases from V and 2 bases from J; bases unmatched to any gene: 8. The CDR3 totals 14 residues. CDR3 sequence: CSATGGSAPYEQYF. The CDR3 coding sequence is TGCAGTGCTACGGGCGGGAGTGCCCCCTACGAGCAGTACTTC.

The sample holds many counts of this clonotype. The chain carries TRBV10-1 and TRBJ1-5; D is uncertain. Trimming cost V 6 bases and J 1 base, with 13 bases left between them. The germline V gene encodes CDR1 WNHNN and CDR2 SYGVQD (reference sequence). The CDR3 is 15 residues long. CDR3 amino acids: CASRNGSGSNQPQHF. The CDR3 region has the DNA TGCGCCAGCAGGAACGGGTCCGGGAGCAATCAGCCCCAGCATTTT.

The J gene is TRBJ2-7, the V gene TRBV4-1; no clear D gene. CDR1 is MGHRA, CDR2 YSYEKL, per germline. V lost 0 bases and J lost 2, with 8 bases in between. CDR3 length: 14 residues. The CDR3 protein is CASSQDSRAYEQYF. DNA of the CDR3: TGCGCCAGCAGCCAAGATTCCAGAGCCTACGAGCAGTACTTC.

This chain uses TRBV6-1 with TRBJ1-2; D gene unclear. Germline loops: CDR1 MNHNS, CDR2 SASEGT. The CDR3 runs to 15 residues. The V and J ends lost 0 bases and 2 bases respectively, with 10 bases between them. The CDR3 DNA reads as TGTGCCAGCAGTGAAGCAGCAGGTCCCAACTATGGCTACACCTTC. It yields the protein CASSEAAGPNYGYTF.

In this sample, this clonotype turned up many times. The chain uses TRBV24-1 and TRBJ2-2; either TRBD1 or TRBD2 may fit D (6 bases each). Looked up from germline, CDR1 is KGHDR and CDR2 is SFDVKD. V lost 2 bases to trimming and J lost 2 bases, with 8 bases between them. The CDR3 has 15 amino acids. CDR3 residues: CATSDSGANTGELFF. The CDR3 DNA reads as TGTGCCACCAGTGATTCGGGGGCCAACACCGGGGAGCTGTTTTTT.

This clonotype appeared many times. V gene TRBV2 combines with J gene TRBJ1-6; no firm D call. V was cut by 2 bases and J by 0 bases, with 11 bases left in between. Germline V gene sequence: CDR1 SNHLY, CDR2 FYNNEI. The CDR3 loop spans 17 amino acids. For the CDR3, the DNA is TGTGCCAGCAGTGAATATAGCAAGAGCTCCTATAATTCACCCCTCCACTTT. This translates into CASSEYSKSSYNSPLHF.